The 21 T cell receptor beta chains in this list originate from one sample, sequenced in a study of neoadjuvant nivolumab and ipilimumab in lung cancer. Assay used: immunoSEQ multiplex PCR; TCRdb lists only in-frame clones, some missing. The top ten clones hold 5% to 5.5% of a sample with about 30,000 clones, 83% of them seen once. Here the sequenced sample was tumor tissue, taken after neoadjuvant nivolumab, alone or with ipilimumab, at or shortly before surgery. These receptors all come from an adult with non-small cell lung cancer.

In the case of this clone: The junction departs from germline at one end; a sequencing error may be responsible. The chain recombines TRBV5-1 with TRBJ2-7; D gene unclear. The CDR3 length is 15 residues. Germline CDR1 is SGHRS and CDR2 is YFSETQ. CDR3 residues: CASSTVTFGPYEQYF. CDR3 bases: TGTGCCAGCTCAACTGTAACATTCGGCCCCTACGAGCAGTACTTC.

The chain is built from TRBV5-6 and TRBJ1-2, with a tentative D call TRBD1 (6 bases). The CDR3 is 16 amino acids. CDR1 is SGHDT, CDR2 YYEEEE, per germline. Trimming stripped 3 bases from V and 7 bases from J, with 22 bases between. The CDR3 DNA reads as TGTGCCAGCAGCTCCATGGGGGCCCTGACCCACTTTGGCTACACCTTC. Its translation: CASSSMGALTHFGYTF.

The chain couples TRBV4-1 to TRBJ2-3, with D uncertain. The CDR3 sequence is 15 residues long. Trimming stripped 0 bases from V and 0 bases from J, with 7 bases between. CDR1 and CDR2 from the germline V gene are MGHRA and YSYEKL. The DNA for the CDR3 is TGCGCCAGCAGCCAAGAGGCGTATAGCACAGATACGCAGTATTTT. It specifies CASSQEAYSTDTQYF.

V is TRBV7-2 and J is TRBJ2-7; 11 nucleotides match TRBD1. Germline loops: CDR1 SGHTA, CDR2 FQGNSA. The CDR3 has 15 residues. The ends lost 3 bases at V and 5 bases at J; junction bases unmatched: 6. The CDR3 DNA sequence: TGTGCCAGCAGCTTGGGGACAGGGGGTAGGCACGAGCAGTACTTC. It codes for CASSLGTGGRHEQYF. Variable domain in full (rest from reference TRBV7-2 and TRBJ2-7): GAGVSQSPSNKVTEKGKDVELRCDPISGHTALYWYRQSLGQGLEFLIYFQGNSAPDKSGLPSDRFSAERTGGSVSTLTIQRTQQEDSAVYLCASSLGTGGRHEQYFGPGTRLTVT.

The rearrangement links TRBV29-1 to TRBJ2-1, with D possibly matching TRBD1 (6 bases). The germline CDR1 and CDR2 sequences are SQVTM and ANQGSEA. Trimming cost V 5 bases and J 8 bases, with 10 bases left between them. CDR3 length: 11 amino acids. The CDR3, as DNA: TGCAGCGTTTACAGGGTCCATGAGCAGTTCTTC. Its protein is CSVYRVHEQFF.

The rearrangement uses TRBV15 and TRBJ2-7; 7 bases are a match to TRBD1. J lost 3 bases, V lost 3 bases, and 5 bases had no gene match. Germline CDR1 and CDR2: LNHNV and YYDKDF (reference sequence). This CDR3 has 14 residues. The CDR3 spells CATSSGDRGYEQYF. CDR3 DNA: TGTGCCACCAGCAGTGGGGACAGAGGCTACGAGCAGTACTTC.

The table lists this clone with a count of one. The chain carries TRBV10-3 and TRBJ1-6; 8 nucleotides agree with TRBD1. CDR1 is ENHRY and CDR2 is SYGVKD in the germline V gene. Trimming cost V 11 bases and J 7 bases; bases outside gene matches: 7. There are 13 residues in the CDR3. CDR3 nucleotides: TGTGCCGCCCGGGGACAGGACAATTCACCCCTCCACTTT. This codes for CAARGQDNSPLHF.

This rearrangement joins TRBV5-1 to TRBJ2-5; unclear D gene. There are 13 residues in the CDR3. CDR1 and CDR2 (germline): SGHRS, YFSETQ. The V end lost 7 bases, the J end lost 1 base, and 11 bases lay between the germline ends. The CDR3 loop reads CASSQRSQETQYF. The DNA of the CDR3 is TGCGCCAGCTCCCAACGCAGCCAAGAGACCCAGTACTTC.

V and J are TRBV5-6 and TRBJ2-1, with 14 bases lining up with TRBD2. The CDR3 is 15 residues long. Germline trimming cut 3 bases from V and 8 bases from J; bases unmatched to any gene: 4. The V gene's germline CDR1 is SGHDT and CDR2 YYEEEE. CDR3 sequence (DNA): TGTGCCAGCAGCTGGGGGACTAGCGGGAGCTATGAGCAGTTCTTC. Amino acids: CASSWGTSGSYEQFF.

The V call is TRBV29-1, the J call TRBJ1-1, with 7 positions matching TRBD1. The CDR3 covers 15 residues. Trimming removed 5 bases from V and 2 bases from J; junction bases left unmatched: 11. The germline V gene has CDR1 SQVTM and CDR2 ANQGSEA. CDR3 residues: CSVTTGTVGNTEAFF. The CDR3, as DNA: TGCAGCGTTACCACCGGGACAGTCGGTAACACTGAAGCTTTCTTT. Looking up the rest from reference TRBV29-1 and TRBJ1-1 gives the full variable domain: SAVISQKPSRDICQRGTSLTIQCQVDSQVTMMFWYRQQPGQSLTLIATANQGSEATYESGFVIDKFPISRPNLTFSTLTVSNMSPEDSSIYLCSVTTGTVGNTEAFFGQGTRLTVV.

This clone was counted between two and nine times. The chain has TRBV5-1 and TRBJ2-7, with TRBD2 matching over 8 bases. The CDR3 sequence is 19 residues long. V gave up 0 bases and J gave up 2 bases; unmatched junction bases: 16. Germline V gives CDR1 SGHRS, CDR2 YFSETQ. Here the CDR3 DNA reads TGCGCCAGCAGCTTGGAGGTTAGCGGGATAAAACCCTCTACCTACGAGCAGTACTTC. Its protein product is CASSLEVSGIKPSTYEQYF.

Concerning this clone itself: No DNA is shown, since the ends of the CDR3 on it are uncertain; the CDR3 is the one TCRdb lists. The J gene is TRBJ2-5, the V gene TRBV11-2. Germline CDR1 reads SGHAT; CDR2 reads FQNNGV. The CDR3 is 17 residues long, counting both termini. This CDR3 is CASSPAFGAAAQETQYF.

The gene calls are TRBV30 and TRBJ1-5; 12 bases are shared with TRBD1. Germline CDR1 is GTSNPN and CDR2 is SVGIG (reference sequence). This CDR3 is built from 14 residues. V gave up 1 base and J gave up 7 bases; unmatched junction bases: 2. CDR3 DNA sequence: TGTGCCTGGAGTGAAGGGACAGGGGGCCAGCCCCAGCATTTT. Amino acid sequence: CAWSEGTGGQPQHF. Full variable domain (outside the CDR3, taken from reference TRBV30 and TRBJ1-5): SQTIHQWPATLVQPVGSPLSLECTVEGTSNPNLYWYRQAAGRGLQLLFYSVGIGQISSEVPQNLSASRPQDRQFILSSKKLLLSDSGFYLCAWSEGTGGQPQHFGDGTRLSIL.

This clone has only one observation. The chain has TRBV6-1 and TRBJ1-6, with D tentatively TRBD1 (5 bases). This CDR3 comprises 15 residues. In germline, CDR1 is MNHNS, CDR2 SASEGT. Trimming pared 2 bases from V and 7 bases from J, leaving 12 bases between. CDR3: CASSESDRANSPLHF. Here the CDR3 DNA reads TGTGCCAGCAGTGAATCCGACAGAGCAAATTCACCCCTCCACTTT.

This clone has more than one count but fewer than ten. The chain carries TRBV11-2 and TRBJ1-1; D perhaps matches TRBD1 (6 bases). The ends were cut back, 3 bases at V and 0 bases at J, with 8 bases in the middle. The CDR3 runs to 14 residues. Germline V gives CDR1 SGHAT, CDR2 FQNNGV. The CDR3 protein is CASSFGQLNTEAFF. CDR3 DNA: TGTGCCAGCAGCTTCGGACAGCTGAACACTGAAGCTTTCTTT.

This rearrangement joins TRBV7-9 to TRBJ2-1; TRBD2 aligns across 13 bases. Losses at the gene ends were 6 bases for V and 6 bases for J; bases not matched to a gene: 5. The length of the CDR3 is 15 residues. CDR1 SEHNR and CDR2 FQNEAQ come from the germline V gene (reference sequence). The CDR3 nucleotides read TGTGCCAGCAGGTCACTAGCGGGAGGGGGCAATGAGCAGTTCTTC. Translating gives CASRSLAGGGNEQFF.

The V and J genes are TRBV12-2 and TRBJ2-1; the table gives TRBD2 as D, unverified against the DNA. TRBV12-2 is a pseudogene. The CDR3 spans 17 residues. The CDR3 here is CASRLALSESSYNEQFF. DNA of the CDR3: TGTGCAAGTCGCTTAGCCCTTAGCGAGAGCTCCTACAATGAGCAGTTCTTC.

CDR3 nucleotide sequence: TGTGCCAGCAGCACACTAGCGGGGGGGCTAGAGCAGTACTTC. Translation gives CASSTLAGGLEQYF. J is TRBJ2-7 and V is TRBV7-8; TRBD2 agrees at 13 bases. The length of the CDR3 is 14 residues. Trimming at V came to 5 bases and at J to 7 bases, leaving 5 bases not matched to a gene. The germline gives CDR1 SGHVS, CDR2 FQNEAQ. Full variable domain (remainder filled in from reference TRBV7-8 and TRBJ2-7): GAGVSQSPRYKVAKRGQDVALRCDPISGHVSLFWYQQALGQGPEFLTYFQNEAQLDKSGLPSDRFFAERPEGSVSTLKIQRTQQEDSAVYLCASSTLAGGLEQYFGPGTRLTVT.

V usage is TRBV7-6 and J usage is TRBJ2-5; TRBD2 matches 13 bases. V shed 5 bases and J 1 base; nucleotides not matched to a gene: 1. Per the germline V gene, CDR1 is SGHVS and CDR2 is FNYEAQ. This CDR3 spans 15 amino acids. The CDR3 DNA reads as TGTGCCAGCAGCCGGACTAGCGGGGGCCAAGAGACCCAGTACTTC. Translation gives CASSRTSGGQETQYF.

The chain recombines TRBV11-3 with TRBJ2-1; maybe TRBD2 (6 bases). With 0 bases removed from V and 7 bases from J, the gap between germline ends came to 10 bases. The CDR3 runs 14 residues. Germline V gene sequence: CDR1 SGHNT, CDR2 YENEEA. The CDR3 here is CASSLEASANEQFF. The CDR3 bases are TGTGCCAGCAGCTTAGAGGCTAGCGCAAATGAGCAGTTCTTC.

The rearrangement links TRBV7-9 to TRBJ2-1, with 8 bases fitting TRBD2. Germline-derived CDR1 and CDR2 are SEHNR and FQNEAQ (reference sequence). CDR3 length equals 14 residues. V shed 3 bases, J shed 8 bases, and the junction held 6 bases outside the gene matches. The CDR3 DNA follows: TGTGCCAGCAGCTTCTCGCGGGAGGCAGATGAGCAGTTCTTC. Protein: CASSFSREADEQFF.